This entry lists 2 T cell receptor beta chains sequenced from one sample in a study of blood T cell repertoires in COVID-19. Repertoires were generated with immunoSEQ multiplex PCR, while TCRdb's copy carries only in-frame clones and drops some. The data contain about 370,000 clones, 89% of them singletons. Input material: peripheral blood. Receptors were obtained from a woman under 40 with COVID-19, enrolled during active disease.

This clone has only one observation. The chain employs TRBV27 and TRBJ2-3, with TRBD2 matching 7 bases. The CDR3 contains 14 residues. With V trimmed by 5 bases and J by 4 bases, 6 bases remained unmatched. Germline CDR1 and CDR2: MNHEY and SMNVEV (reference sequence). CDR3 sequence reads: CASSPQTSSDTQYF. CDR3 nucleotide sequence: TGTGCCAGCAGTCCGCAGACTAGCTCAGATACGCAGTATTTT.

The chain combines TRBV10-1 with TRBJ2-2, with a tentative D call TRBD2 (6 bases). CDR3 size: 14 residues. The V and J ends lost 6 bases and 6 bases respectively, with 14 bases between them. Germline V gene sequence: CDR1 WNHNN, CDR2 SYGVQD (reference sequence). Written as DNA, the CDR3 is TGCGCCAGCAGCGATGAAACTAGCCCCGGGGAGCTGTTTTTT. Translated: CASSDETSPGELFF.